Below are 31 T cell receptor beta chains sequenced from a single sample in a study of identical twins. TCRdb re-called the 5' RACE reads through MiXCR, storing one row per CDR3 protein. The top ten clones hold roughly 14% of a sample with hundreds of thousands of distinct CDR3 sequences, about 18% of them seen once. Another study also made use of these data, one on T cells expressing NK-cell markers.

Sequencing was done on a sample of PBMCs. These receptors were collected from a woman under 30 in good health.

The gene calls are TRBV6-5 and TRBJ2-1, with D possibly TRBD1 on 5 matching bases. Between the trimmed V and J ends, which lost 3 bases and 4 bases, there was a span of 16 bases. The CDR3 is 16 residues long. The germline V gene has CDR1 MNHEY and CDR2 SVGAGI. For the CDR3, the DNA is TGTGCCAGCAGTTATAGTGTAGGACCAGGGTACAATGAGCAGTTCTTC. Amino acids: CASSYSVGPGYNEQFF.

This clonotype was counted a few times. The CDR3 region is CASSSLDSYNSPLHF. DNA for the CDR3: TGTGCCAGCAGTTCTTTAGACAGCTATAATTCACCCCTCCACTTT. The V call is TRBV6-5, the J call TRBJ1-6; a weak D match, TRBD1 (5 bases). The CDR3 loop spans 15 amino acids. CDR1 is MNHEY, CDR2 SVGAGI, per germline. V was trimmed by 4 bases and J by 3 bases, leaving 10 bases between them.

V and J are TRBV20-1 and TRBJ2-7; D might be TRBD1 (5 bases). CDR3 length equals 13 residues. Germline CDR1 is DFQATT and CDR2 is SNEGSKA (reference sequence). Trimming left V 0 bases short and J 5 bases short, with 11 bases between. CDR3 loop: CSAREGRVNEQYF. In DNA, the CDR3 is TGCAGTGCTAGAGAAGGCAGGGTCAACGAGCAGTACTTC.

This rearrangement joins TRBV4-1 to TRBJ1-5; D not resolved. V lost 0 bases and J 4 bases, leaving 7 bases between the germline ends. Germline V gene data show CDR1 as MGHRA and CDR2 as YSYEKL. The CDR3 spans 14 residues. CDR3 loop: CASSQDTSNQPQHF. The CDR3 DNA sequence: TGCGCCAGCAGCCAAGATACGTCGAATCAGCCCCAGCATTTT.

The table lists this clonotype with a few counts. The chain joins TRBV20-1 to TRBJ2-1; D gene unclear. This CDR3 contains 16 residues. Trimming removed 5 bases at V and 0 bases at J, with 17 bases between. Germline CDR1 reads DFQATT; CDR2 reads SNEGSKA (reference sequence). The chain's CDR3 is CSAPLRTGSSYNEQFF. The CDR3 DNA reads TGCAGTGCTCCCCTCAGGACGGGTAGCTCCTACAATGAGCAGTTCTTC.

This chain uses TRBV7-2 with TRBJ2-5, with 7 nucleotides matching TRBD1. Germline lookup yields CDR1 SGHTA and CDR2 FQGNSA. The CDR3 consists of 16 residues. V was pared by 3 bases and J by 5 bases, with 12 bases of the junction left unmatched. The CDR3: CASSFRQGGWGETQYF. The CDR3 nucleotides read TGTGCCAGCAGCTTCAGACAGGGCGGCTGGGGGGAGACCCAGTACTTC. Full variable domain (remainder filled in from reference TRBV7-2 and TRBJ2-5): GAGVSQSPSNKVTEKGKDVELRCDPISGHTALYWYRQSLGQGLEFLIYFQGNSAPDKSGLPSDRFSAERTGGSVSTLTIQRTQQEDSAVYLCASSFRQGGWGETQYFGPGTRLLVL.

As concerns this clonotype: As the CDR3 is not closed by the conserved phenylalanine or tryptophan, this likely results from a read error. In DNA form, the CDR3 reads TGCGCCAGCAGTGAGGGATATGGCAGATCCTATGGCTACACCTCC. Its protein product is CASSEGYGRSYGYTS. The chain is built from TRBV10-2 and TRBJ1-2; D is uncertain. The V gene's germline CDR1 is WSHSY and CDR2 SAAADI. The CDR3 is made up of 15 amino acids. V was shortened by 2 bases and J by 4 bases, with 14 bases between the two germline ends.

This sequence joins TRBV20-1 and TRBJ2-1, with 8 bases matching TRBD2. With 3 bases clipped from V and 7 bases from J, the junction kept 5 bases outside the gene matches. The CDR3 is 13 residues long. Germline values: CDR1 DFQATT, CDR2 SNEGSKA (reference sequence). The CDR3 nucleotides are TGCAGTGCTAGCGGGAGGGCAGCAAATGAGCAGTTCTTC. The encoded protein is CSASGRAANEQFF.

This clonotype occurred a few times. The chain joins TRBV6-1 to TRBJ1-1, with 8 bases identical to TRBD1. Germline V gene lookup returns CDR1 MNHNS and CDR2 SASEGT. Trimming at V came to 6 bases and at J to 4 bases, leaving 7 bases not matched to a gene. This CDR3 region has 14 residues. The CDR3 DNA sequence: TGTGCCAGCAGCCGCGACAGGGGAGGCACTGAAGCTTTCTTT. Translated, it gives CASSRDRGGTEAFF.

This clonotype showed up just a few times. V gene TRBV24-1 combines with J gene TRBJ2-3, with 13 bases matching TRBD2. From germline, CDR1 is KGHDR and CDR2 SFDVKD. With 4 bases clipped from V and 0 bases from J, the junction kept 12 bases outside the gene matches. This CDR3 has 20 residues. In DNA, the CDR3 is TGTGCCACCAGTGACGCCCGACCCTGGACTAGCGGGGGCAGCACAGATACGCAGTATTTT. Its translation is CATSDARPWTSGGSTDTQYF.

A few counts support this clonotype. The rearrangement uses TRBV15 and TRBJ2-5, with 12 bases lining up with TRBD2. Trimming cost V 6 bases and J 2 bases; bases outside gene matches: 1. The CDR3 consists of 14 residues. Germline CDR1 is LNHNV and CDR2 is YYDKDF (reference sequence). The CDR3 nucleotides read TGTGCCACCAGGGGGACTAGCGGGCAAGAGACCCAGTACTTC. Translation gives CATRGTSGQETQYF.

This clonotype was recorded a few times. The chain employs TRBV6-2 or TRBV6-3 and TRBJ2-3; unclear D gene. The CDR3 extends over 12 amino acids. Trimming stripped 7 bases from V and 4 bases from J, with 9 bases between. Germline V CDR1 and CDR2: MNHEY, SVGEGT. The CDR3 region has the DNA TGTGCCAGCACCCCCGATCCAGATACGCAGTATTTT. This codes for CASTPDPDTQYF.

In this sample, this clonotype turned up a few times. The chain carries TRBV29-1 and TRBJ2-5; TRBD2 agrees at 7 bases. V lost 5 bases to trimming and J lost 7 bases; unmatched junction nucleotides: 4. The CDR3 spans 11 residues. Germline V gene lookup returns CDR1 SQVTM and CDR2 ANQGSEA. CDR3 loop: CSVPGGGTQYF. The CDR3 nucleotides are TGCAGCGTTCCGGGCGGGGGGACCCAGTACTTC.

CDR3 nucleotide sequence: TGCGCCAGCACCCAGGACAGAGAGACCCAGTACTTC. Amino acid sequence: CASTQDRETQYF. This chain connects TRBV5-1 to TRBJ2-5, with TRBD1 as a possible D gene (6 bases). This CDR3 contains 12 residues. CDR1 and CDR2 (germline): SGHRS, YFSETQ. V dropped 6 bases and J dropped 4 bases, with 10 bases sitting between them.

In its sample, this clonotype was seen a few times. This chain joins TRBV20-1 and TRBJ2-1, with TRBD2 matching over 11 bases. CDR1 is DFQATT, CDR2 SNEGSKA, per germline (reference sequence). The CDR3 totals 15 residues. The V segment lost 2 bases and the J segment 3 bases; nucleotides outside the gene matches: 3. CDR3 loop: CSARPTSGSYNEQFF. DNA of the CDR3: TGCAGTGCTAGACCTACTAGCGGGAGCTACAATGAGCAGTTCTTC.

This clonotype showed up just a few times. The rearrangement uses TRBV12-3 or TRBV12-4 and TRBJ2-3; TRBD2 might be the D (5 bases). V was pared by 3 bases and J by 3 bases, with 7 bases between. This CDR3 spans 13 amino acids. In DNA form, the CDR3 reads TGTGCCAGCAGTTTGCTAGCAACAGATACGCAGTATTTT. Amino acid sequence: CASSLLATDTQYF.

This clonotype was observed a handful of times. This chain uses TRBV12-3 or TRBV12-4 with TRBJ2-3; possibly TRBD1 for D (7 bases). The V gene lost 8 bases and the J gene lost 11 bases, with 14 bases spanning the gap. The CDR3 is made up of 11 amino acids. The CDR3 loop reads CASGGGDGQYF. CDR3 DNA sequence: TGTGCCAGCGGAGGGGGCGACGGGCAGTATTTT.

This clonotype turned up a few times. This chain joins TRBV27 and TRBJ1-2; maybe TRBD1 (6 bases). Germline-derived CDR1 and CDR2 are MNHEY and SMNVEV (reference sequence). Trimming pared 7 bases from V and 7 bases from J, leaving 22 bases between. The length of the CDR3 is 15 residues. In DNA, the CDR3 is TGTGCCAGCACCAAAGGCACGGGGGGCCGTGGTGGCTACACCTTC. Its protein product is CASTKGTGGRGGYTF.

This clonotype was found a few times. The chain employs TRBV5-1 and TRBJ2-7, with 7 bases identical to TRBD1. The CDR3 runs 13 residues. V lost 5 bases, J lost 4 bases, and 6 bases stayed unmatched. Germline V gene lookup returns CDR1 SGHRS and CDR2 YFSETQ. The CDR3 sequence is CASSDGQEYEQYF. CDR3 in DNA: TGCGCCAGCAGTGACGGACAGGAGTACGAGCAGTACTTC.

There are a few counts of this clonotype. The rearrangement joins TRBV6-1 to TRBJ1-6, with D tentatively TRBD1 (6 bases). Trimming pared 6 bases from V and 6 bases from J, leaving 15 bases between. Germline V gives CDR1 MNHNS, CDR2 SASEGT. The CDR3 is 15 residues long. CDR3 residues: CASRPGQFSNSPLHF. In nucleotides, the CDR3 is TGTGCCAGCAGACCCGGACAGTTTAGTAATTCACCCCTCCACTTT.

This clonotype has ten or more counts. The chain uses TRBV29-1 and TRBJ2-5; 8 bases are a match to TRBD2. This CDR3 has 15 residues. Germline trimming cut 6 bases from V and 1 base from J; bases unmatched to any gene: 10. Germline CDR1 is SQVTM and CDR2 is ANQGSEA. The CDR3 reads CSVPLREGGQETQYF. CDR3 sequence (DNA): TGCAGCGTCCCCCTCCGGGAGGGCGGCCAAGAGACCCAGTACTTC.

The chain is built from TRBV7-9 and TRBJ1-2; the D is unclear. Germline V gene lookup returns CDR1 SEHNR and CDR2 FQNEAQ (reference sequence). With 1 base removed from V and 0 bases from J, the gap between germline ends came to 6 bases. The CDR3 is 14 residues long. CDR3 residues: CASSLETANYGYTF. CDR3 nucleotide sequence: TGTGCCAGCAGCTTAGAGACGGCTAACTATGGCTACACCTTC.

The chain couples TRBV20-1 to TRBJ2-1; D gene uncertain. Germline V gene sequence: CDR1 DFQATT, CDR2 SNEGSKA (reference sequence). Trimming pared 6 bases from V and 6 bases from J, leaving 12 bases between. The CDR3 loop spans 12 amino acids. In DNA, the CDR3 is TGCAGTGCCTCTACTGACCTCAATGAGCAGTTCTTC. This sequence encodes CSASTDLNEQFF.

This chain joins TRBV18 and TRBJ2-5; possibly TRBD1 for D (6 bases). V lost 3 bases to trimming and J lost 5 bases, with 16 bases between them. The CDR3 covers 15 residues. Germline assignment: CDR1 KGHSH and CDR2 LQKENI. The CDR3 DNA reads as TGTGCCAGCTCACCCGTGACAGGTTCCGGGGAGACCCAGTACTTC. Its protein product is CASSPVTGSGETQYF.

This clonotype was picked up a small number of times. The CDR3 loop is CASSEKTGTSGHPRNEQFF. The DNA of the CDR3 is TGTGCCAGCAGTGAGAAGACTGGGACTAGCGGGCACCCCCGGAATGAGCAGTTCTTC. This chain joins TRBV9 and TRBJ2-1; TRBD2 matches at 12 bases. CDR1 and CDR2 from the germline V gene are SGDLS and YYNGEE. V trimming: 5 bases; J trimming: 7 bases; junction bases outside the gene matches: 19. This CDR3 contains 19 residues.

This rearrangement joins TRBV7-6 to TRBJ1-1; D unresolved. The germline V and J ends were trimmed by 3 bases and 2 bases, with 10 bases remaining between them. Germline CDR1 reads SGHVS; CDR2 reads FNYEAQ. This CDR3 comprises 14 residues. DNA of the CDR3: TGTGCCAGCAGCTTCGGGATTTTCAACACTGAAGCTTTCTTT. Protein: CASSFGIFNTEAFF.

CDR3 nucleotide sequence: TGCGCCAGCAGCTTTACGGGGGACGAGACCCAGTACTTC. As protein: CASSFTGDETQYF. The chain uses TRBV5-1 and TRBJ2-5; possible D gene TRBD2, 6 bases. CDR1 SGHRS and CDR2 YFSETQ come from the germline V gene. Between the trimmed V and J ends, which lost 2 bases and 5 bases, there was a span of 10 bases. The CDR3 is made up of 13 amino acids.

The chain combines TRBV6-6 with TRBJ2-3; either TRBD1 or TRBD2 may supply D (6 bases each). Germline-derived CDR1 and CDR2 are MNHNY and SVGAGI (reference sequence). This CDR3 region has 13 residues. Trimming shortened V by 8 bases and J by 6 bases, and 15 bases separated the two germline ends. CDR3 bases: TGTGCCAGCGGCCTTCCGGGGGCGGATACGCAGTATTTT. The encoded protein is CASGLPGADTQYF.

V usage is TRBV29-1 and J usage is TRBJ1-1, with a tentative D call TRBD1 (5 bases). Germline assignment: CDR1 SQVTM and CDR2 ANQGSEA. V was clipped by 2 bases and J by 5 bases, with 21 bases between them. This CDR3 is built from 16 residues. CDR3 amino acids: CSVEPTGSGDPTEAFF. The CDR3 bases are TGCAGCGTTGAACCCACGGGGTCGGGGGATCCGACTGAAGCTTTCTTT.

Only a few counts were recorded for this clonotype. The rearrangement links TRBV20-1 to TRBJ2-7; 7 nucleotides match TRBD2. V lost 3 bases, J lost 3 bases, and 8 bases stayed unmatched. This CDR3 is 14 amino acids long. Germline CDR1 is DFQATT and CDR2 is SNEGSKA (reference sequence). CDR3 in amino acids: CSASAGRESYEQYF. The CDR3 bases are TGCAGTGCTAGCGCGGGGAGGGAAAGCTACGAGCAGTACTTC.

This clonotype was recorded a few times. The CDR3 DNA sequence: TGCAGTGCTAGAGATTCACGGGGCGGGGCAGGGGAGACCCAGTACTTC. It is translated as CSARDSRGGAGETQYF. The rearrangement links TRBV20-1 to TRBJ2-5; the D gene is possibly TRBD2 (6 bases). The CDR3 spans 16 residues. The V and J ends lost 0 bases and 5 bases respectively, with 19 bases between them. Germline CDR1 reads DFQATT; CDR2 reads SNEGSKA (reference sequence).